These 22 T cell receptor beta chains were sequenced from one sample in a study of CD8 T cells in Susac syndrome. With random hexamers, about 0.5 to 1 ug RNA was reverse transcribed. A single record per CDR3 protein comes from TCRdb applying MiXCR to the immunoSEQ multiplex PCR reads. Here the sample spans 130,000 or so distinct CDR3 sequences, just under 95% being singletons. The sample was CD8+ T cells from PBMCs. These TCRs come from a human donor with Susac syndrome.

This chain uses TRBV6-5 with TRBJ1-5; D possibly corresponds to TRBD1 (5 bases). Germline V gene sequence: CDR1 MNHEY, CDR2 SVGAGI. Deletions cut 4 bases from V and 9 bases from J, with 13 bases between. This CDR3 region has 13 residues. In nucleotides, the CDR3 is TGTGCCAGCAGTTCCACAGGCACCGGGCCCCAGCATTTT. Encoded protein: CASSSTGTGPQHF.

This clonotype was seen a single time. The CDR3 loop reads CASSPEGERGAYEQYF. The CDR3 nucleotides are TGTGCCAGCAGCCCAGAGGGCGAGCGGGGGGCCTACGAGCAGTACTTC. The chain has TRBV11-2 and TRBJ2-7; 9 bases fit TRBD2. CDR1 and CDR2 from the germline V gene are SGHAT and FQNNGV. V shed 5 bases and J 2 bases; nucleotides not matched to a gene: 10. This CDR3 contains 16 residues.

V and J are TRBV6-2 or TRBV6-3 and TRBJ2-1; tentatively, D is TRBD1 (6 bases). This CDR3 region has 15 residues. V lost 7 bases, J lost 4 bases, and 17 bases lay in between. CDR1 is MNHEY and CDR2 is SVGEGT in the germline V gene. CDR3 protein: CASTSSRDIYNEQFF. The CDR3 DNA reads TGTGCCAGCACTAGTAGCCGGGACATTTACAATGAGCAGTTCTTC.

The genes are TRBV20-1 and TRBJ2-7; perhaps TRBD2 as D (7 bases). Trimming cost V 1 base and J 2 bases, with 15 bases left between them. Germline CDR1 reads DFQATT; CDR2 reads SNEGSKA (reference sequence). This CDR3 is built from 15 residues. DNA of the CDR3: TGCAGTGCTAGAGGCCTACTCGGGGGGCCCTACGAGCAGTACTTC. This translates into CSARGLLGGPYEQYF.

The chain is built from TRBV7-2 and TRBJ2-5; D possibly uses TRBD1 or TRBD2 (5 bases each). The CDR3 is 12 amino acids. The V gene lost 4 bases and the J gene lost 12 bases, with 15 bases spanning the gap. Germline assignment: CDR1 SGHTA and CDR2 FQGNSA. For the CDR3, the DNA is TGTGCCAGCAGCTACGGCTCCTTGGGGGAGTACTTC. Its translation is CASSYGSLGEYF.

This chain joins TRBV4-3 and TRBJ1-1; D is perhaps TRBD1 (5 bases). Trimming took 4 bases from V and 11 from J, leaving 17 bases between them. CDR3 length: 13 residues. Germline assignment: CDR1 LGHNA and CDR2 YSLEER. The CDR3 loop reads CASSPGGAYWAFF. The CDR3 DNA reads TGCGCCAGCAGCCCAGGTGGGGCCTACTGGGCTTTCTTT.

The chain is built from TRBV19 and TRBJ2-3, with TRBD1 matching over 7 bases. The CDR3 sequence is 19 residues long. V was clipped by 4 bases and J by 3 bases; unmatched bases: 19. The germline V gene has CDR1 LNHDA and CDR2 SQIVND (reference sequence). The CDR3 nucleotides are TGTGCCAGTAGTACGCTACCTGACAGGGTATGGGTAAGAACAGATACGCAGTATTTT. This sequence encodes CASSTLPDRVWVRTDTQYF. Based on the CDR3 plus reference TRBV19 and TRBJ2-3, the full variable domain is DGGITQSPKYLFRKEGQNVTLSCEQNLNHDAMYWYRQDPGQGLRLIYYSQIVNDFQKGDIAEGYSVSREKKESFPLTVTSAQKNPTAFYLCASSTLPDRVWVRTDTQYFGPGTRLTVL.

The J gene is TRBJ2-1, the V gene TRBV6-6; TRBD2 agrees at 10 bases. The CDR3 spans 15 residues. The junction had 6 bases not matched to a gene; V was cut back by 6 bases and J by 4 bases. CDR1 and CDR2 (germline): MNHNY, SVGAGI (reference sequence). The CDR3 sequence: CASRNGLAVYNEQFF. CDR3 in DNA: TGTGCCAGCAGAAACGGACTAGCGGTATACAATGAGCAGTTCTTC.

The genes are TRBV2 and TRBJ2-3, with D tentatively TRBD1 (6 bases). CDR1 is SNHLY and CDR2 is FYNNEI in the germline V gene. This CDR3 is 15 amino acids long. V was cut by 3 bases and J by 2 bases, with 12 bases left in between. CDR3 DNA: TGTGCCAGCAGTGACTCGACAGGCCCCACAGATACGCAGTATTTT. It yields the protein CASSDSTGPTDTQYF.

V usage is TRBV10-3 and J usage is TRBJ2-7, with 8 bases identical to TRBD1. This CDR3 region has 18 residues. V was pared by 4 bases and J by 2 bases, with 16 bases of the junction left unmatched. Germline V gene lookup returns CDR1 ENHRY and CDR2 SYGVKD. The CDR3 region is CAISGPRTGPFLTYEQYF. CDR3 in DNA: TGTGCCATCAGTGGGCCTAGGACAGGGCCGTTCCTTACCTACGAGCAGTACTTC.

The V and J genes are TRBV29-1 and TRBJ2-1, with 9 positions matching TRBD2. J was trimmed by 6 bases and V by 0 bases; bases with no gene match: 6. Germline CDR1 reads SQVTM; CDR2 reads ANQGSEA. CDR3 length: 15 amino acids. CDR3 loop: CSVEDGAGGPNEQFF. CDR3 DNA: TGCAGCGTTGAAGATGGCGCGGGGGGGCCCAATGAGCAGTTCTTC.

This chain uses TRBV2 with TRBJ2-1; D unclear. Germline V lookup: CDR1 SNHLY, CDR2 FYNNEI. V was trimmed by 6 bases and J by 9 bases, leaving 12 bases between them. The CDR3 has 12 residues. For the CDR3, the DNA is TGTGCCAGCAGGGACCGGCGGCCTGAGCAGTTCTTC. Its protein product is CASRDRRPEQFF.

The chain employs TRBV5-1 and TRBJ1-5; tentatively, D is TRBD1 (6 bases). CDR1 is SGHRS and CDR2 is YFSETQ in the germline V gene. V was clipped by 4 bases and J by 2 bases, with 10 bases between them. The CDR3 spans 14 residues. CDR3 region: CASSQGLGNQPQHF. CDR3 in DNA: TGCGCCAGCAGCCAGGGGTTGGGCAATCAGCCCCAGCATTTT. Supplemented by reference TRBV5-1 and TRBJ1-5, the full variable domain reads KAGVTQTPRYLIKTRGQQVTLSCSPISGHRSVSWYQQTPGQGLQFLFEYFSETQRNKGNFPGRFSGRQFSNSRSEMNVSTLELGDSALYLCASSQGLGNQPQHFGDGTRLSIL.

This clonotype was observed once. CDR3 DNA: TGTGCCAGCAGCGTAAGCCTCTCGAGGGTCGGTAAAAACATTCAGTACTTC. Translation: CASSVSLSRVGKNIQYF. The rearrangement links TRBV9 to TRBJ2-4; TRBD2 might be the D (5 bases). The V end lost 1 base, the J end lost 4 bases, and 18 bases lay between the germline ends. Germline V CDR1 and CDR2: SGDLS, YYNGEE. The CDR3 has 17 amino acids.

This clonotype was observed once. The V and J genes are TRBV7-9 and TRBJ2-7; TRBD1 matches at 9 bases. CDR1 is SEHNR and CDR2 is FQNEAQ in the germline V gene (reference sequence). This CDR3 has 17 amino acids. V lost 5 bases, J lost 4 bases, and 15 bases stayed unmatched. DNA of the CDR3: TGTGCCAGCAGCAATTCCGGGACAGGGATTGGACTGTACGAGCAGTACTTC. Translation gives CASSNSGTGIGLYEQYF.

The V and J genes are TRBV9 and TRBJ2-3, with D perhaps given as TRBD1 or TRBD2 (5 bases each). The CDR3 is made up of 17 amino acids. Looked up from germline, CDR1 is SGDLS and CDR2 is YYNGEE. Trimming removed 2 bases from V and 1 base from J, with 17 bases in between. The CDR3 reads CASSVTPGTVGTDTQYF. The CDR3 DNA follows: TGTGCCAGCAGCGTCACACCCGGGACGGTCGGCACAGATACGCAGTATTTT.

The chain has TRBV3-1 and TRBJ2-5; D might be TRBD2 (6 bases). Trimming took off 1 base at V and 2 bases at J, with 11 bases between the two ends. Germline loops: CDR1 LGHDT, CDR2 YNNKEL (reference sequence). The CDR3 totals 15 residues. CDR3 in DNA: TGTGCCAGCAGCCAAGGTACGGGAGAGCAAGAGACCCAGTACTTC. This encodes CASSQGTGEQETQYF.

The chain combines TRBV4-2 with TRBJ2-1; 8 bases match TRBD1. The ends lost 0 bases at V and 2 bases at J; junction bases unmatched: 3. The CDR3 runs to 16 residues. Germline CDR1 reads LGHNA; CDR2 reads YNFKEQ. The CDR3 loop reads CASSQEGTGAYNEQFF. The CDR3 DNA reads as TGTGCCAGCAGCCAAGAAGGGACAGGAGCCTACAATGAGCAGTTCTTC.

The chain carries TRBV9 and TRBJ2-5, with D unclear. The germline gives CDR1 SGDLS, CDR2 YYNGEE. The CDR3 is made up of 14 amino acids. V lost 3 bases to trimming and J lost 0 bases, with 9 bases between them. CDR3 nucleotides: TGTGCCAGCAGCGCGCTTCTCCACCAAGAGACCCAGTACTTC. This gives the protein CASSALLHQETQYF.

The gene calls are TRBV12-3 or TRBV12-4 and TRBJ1-1; D remains ambiguous. There are 12 residues in the CDR3. V was cut by 11 bases and J by 6 bases, with 16 bases left in between. The CDR3, as DNA: TGTGCCTCCACGGGCCCGAGGGCTGAAGCTTTCTTT. It yields the protein CASTGPRAEAFF.

The chain uses TRBV12-3 or TRBV12-4 and TRBJ1-5; the match to TRBD1 covers 7 bases. The ends lost 4 bases at V and 2 bases at J; junction bases unmatched: 2. This CDR3 is built from 14 residues. CDR3 residues: CASSSTGGNQPQHF. Written as DNA, the CDR3 is TGTGCCAGCAGTTCTACAGGGGGCAATCAGCCCCAGCATTTT.

The rearrangement joins TRBV20-1 to TRBJ2-7; possibly TRBD1 or TRBD2 for D (5 bases each). CDR1 DFQATT and CDR2 SNEGSKA come from the germline V gene (reference sequence). The V gene lost 0 bases and the J gene lost 2 bases, with 14 bases spanning the gap. The CDR3 is made up of 15 amino acids. CDR3 in amino acids: CSARETRDLTYEQYF. CDR3 sequence (DNA): TGCAGTGCTAGAGAAACGAGGGACCTTACCTACGAGCAGTACTTC.